This TCR beta chain was found in a study of blood T cell repertoires in COVID-19. Study in general: T cells, B-cell-depleted T cells, or PBMCs supplied cDNA or gDNA.

This table comes from immunoSEQ multiplex PCR, and its TCRdb copy is limited to in-frame clones, with some not included. The repertoire holds 270,000 or so clones, with 85% to 90% as singletons. After removal of 6 bases from V and 0 bases from J, the junction contained 7 bases not matched to a gene. The CDR3 runs to 15 residues. The germline V gene encodes CDR1 SGHAT and CDR2 FQNNGV. The rearrangement uses TRBV11-2 and TRBJ2-5, with 7 positions matching TRBD1. The source is a woman in her thirties or forties who had recovered from COVID-19. Sequences were obtained from peripheral blood. The CDR3 loop reads CASSLTGEHQETQYF. For the CDR3, the DNA is TGTGCCAGCAGTCTCACAGGGGAACACCAAGAGACCCAGTACTTC.